This section outlines one T cell receptor (beta chain) sequence together with its context. Antigen: not known. The germline gene is not matched at one end of the junction; a read error may be the cause. The assay was immunoSEQ multiplex PCR, and TCRdb's table has in-frame clones only and misses some. In the table there are around 100,000 clones, about 91% of which are singletons. This entry belongs to a study of OX40 agonist ivuxolimab in advanced cancers. Study overall: Ivuxolimab is an agonistic anti-OX40 (CD134) antibody, and patients were treated with it.

General study findings and limits: Low clonal expansion, among the lowest seen, marked partial responders at 0.1-3.0 mg/kg. On average, CD8+ T cells showed a greater number of expanded clones than CD4+. The CD4+ and CD8+ T cells in the blood had expanded clonally by week 6 at 0.1 to 3.0 mg/kg.

The clonotype originates from an adult with an advanced solid tumor such as melanoma, head and neck, liver or kidney cancer. Specimen: CD4+ or CD8+ T cells sorted from blood, collected in a trial of the OX40 agonist ivuxolimab.

The CDR3 is CASSELGPTSEKLFF. The CDR3 DNA follows: TGTGCCAGCAGTGAATTAGGGCCCACTAGTGAAAAACTGTTTTTT. V usage is TRBV25-1 and J usage is TRBJ1-4; no firm D call. Germline loops: CDR1 MGHDK, CDR2 SYGVNS. The CDR3 is 15 amino acids.